This T cell receptor (beta chain) was sequenced for a study of regulatory T cells in long-lasting Graves disease. Study-level findings and limits: Persistent patients shared more public clonotypes (about 2,700) than new patients (more than 900). Sample size, which was small, may have reduced accuracy.

This clonotype was seen at least ten times. The antigen remains undetermined. The time point denotes: persistent/refractory GD, antithyroid drugs over 5 years with positive TRAb. Construction of the TCR library relied on RNA isolated from PBMCs. Library construction for TCR beta used iRepertoire HTBI primers and Arm-PCR of CDR3 regions. TCRdb recomputed calls from the multiplex PCR reads with MiXCR, one row per CDR3 protein. The data contain hundreds of thousands of distinct CDR3 sequences, around 20% of them singletons. The source was peripheral blood mononuclear cells (PBMCs), collected when the disease was refractory, from a patient treated with antithyroid drugs. This TCR derives from a female donor with Graves disease.

This CDR3 is CASSDSGRNYEQYF. CDR3 sequence (DNA): TGCGCCAGCAGCGATAGCGGTAGGAACTACGAGCAGTACTTC. The chain links TRBV5-1 to TRBJ2-7; D may be TRBD2 (6 bases). The germline V gene encodes CDR1 SGHRS and CDR2 YFSETQ. Trimming shortened V by 4 bases and J by 3 bases, and 14 bases separated the two germline ends. The CDR3 spans 14 residues.